This T cell receptor beta chain was retrieved from a study of cytotoxic CD8 clonotypes in ibrutinib-treated CLL. Study in general: Response specimens were obtained following a median treatment duration of about 12 months, with a range of 6 to 36. Study findings and constraints: Patients had baseline clonality above age-matched healthy donors, and this clonality moved with circulating CD8+ T-cell counts.

There are 14 residues in the CDR3. V dropped 5 bases and J dropped 4; count of bases not matched to a gene: 7. Germline CDR1 reads MGHDK; CDR2 reads SYGVNS. Data came from immunoSEQ multiplex PCR; TCRdb stores just in-frame clones and leaves some out. Of fewer than 400,000 clones listed, roughly 70% were seen once; the top ten hold about 6.7%. Points on this clone: Antigen unknown.

The receptor was isolated from a human donor with chronic lymphocytic leukemia. This rearrangement joins TRBV25-1 to TRBJ2-7; TRBD1 agrees at 8 bases. The sequencing used PBMCs, collected after 36 months of ibrutinib treatment. The CDR3 spells CASSPQGAFYEQYF. The CDR3 DNA sequence: TGTGCCAGCAGTCCCCAGGGGGCTTTTTACGAGCAGTACTTC.